This T cell receptor (beta chain) appears in the sequencing data of a study of shared clonotypes between healthy human individuals. The table came from immunoSEQ multiplex PCR; TCRdb's copy has only in-frame clones and leaves some out. Of approximately 2.5 million clones in the sample, approximately 93% were seen once. Study-level points and caveats: The four-donor shared clonotypes exceeded non-shared clonotypes in generation probability, with non-shared ones scoring lower. The study drew on few donors, limiting represented genetic and exposure-history diversity. Apart from blood, nothing was sampled; tissue repertoires likely differ.

Germline V gene data show CDR1 as MNHEY and CDR2 as SMNVEV (reference sequence). V trimming: 5 bases; J trimming: 2 bases; junction bases outside the gene matches: 9. The CDR3 has 16 residues. Each of the donors was a healthy adult who was HIV-negative and had not had a recent acute infection or vaccination. Comments on this clone: Its antigen is as yet unknown.

The rearrangement joins TRBV27 to TRBJ2-3, with 8 bases matching TRBD2. Sequenced: naive CD4+ T cells from PBMCs. Specified subset: CD45RA+ positively selected. This TCR came from a man between 18 and 35 years old in good health. Some clones in this sample may be carry-over from other donors' samples. The CDR3 here is CASSKSSGTFTDTQYF. The CDR3 DNA is TGTGCCAGCAGTAAAAGTAGCGGGACCTTCACAGATACGCAGTATTTT.